This T cell receptor beta chain comes out of a study of cytomegalovirus exposure and HLA in healthy donors. Study background: Unique TCRs numbering approximately 80 million, obtained from HLA-typed donors, made up an early data release.

PCR involved 60 Vbeta and 13 Jbeta primers. Assay: immunoSEQ multiplex PCR; the TCRdb copy retains only in-frame clones and omits some. The table records about 130,000 clones, roughly 73% of them present only once. The study's findings and limits: A previous analysis found most TCR beta V segments productive roughly 87% or roughly 30% of the time. Overall, roughly 170 TCR beta chains were annotated as cytomegalovirus-associated.

The V and J ends lost 4 bases and 7 bases respectively, with 16 bases between them. CDR1 and CDR2 (germline): GTSNPN, SVGIG (reference sequence). This CDR3 is built from 14 residues. With respect to this clone: Its antigen is unidentified.

The sequenced sample consisted of PBMCs. The source is a man aged 60 to 69 in good health and CMV-seropositive. The chain is built from TRBV30 and TRBJ2-2, with a weak D call TRBD2 (6 bases). The CDR3 nucleotides read TGTGCCTGGAACCCCGGAGGGCTCTACGGGGAGCTGTTTTTT. Its translation is CAWNPGGLYGELFF. The variable domain in full, completed from reference TRBV30 and TRBJ2-2, reads SQTIHQWPATLVQPVGSPLSLECTVEGTSNPNLYWYRQAAGRGLQLLFYSVGIGQISSEVPQNLSASRPQDRQFILSSKKLLLSDSGFYLCAWNPGGLYGELFFGEGSRLTVL.